The 3 T cell receptor beta chains below come from one sample, sequenced in a study of cytomegalovirus exposure and HLA in healthy donors. The PCR was carried out with 60 Vbeta primers and 13 Jbeta primers. Generated by immunoSEQ multiplex PCR, the TCRdb table keeps only in-frame clones and is missing some. The data contain about 120,000 clones, about 10% of them singletons. The sequenced sample consisted of PBMCs. These receptors all come from a woman younger than 30 in good health and CMV-seropositive.

The chain is built from TRBV19 and TRBJ1-1; maybe TRBD1 (5 bases). Germline lookup yields CDR1 LNHDA and CDR2 SQIVND (reference sequence). V gave up 10 bases and J gave up 11 bases, with 17 bases separating them. This CDR3 spans 11 amino acids. In DNA form, the CDR3 reads TGTGCCACTACGACCCAGGGTCGGGCTTTCTTT. It is translated as CATTTQGRAFF.

This sequence joins TRBV6-4 and TRBJ2-1, with D possibly matching TRBD1 (6 bases). Germline loops: CDR1 MRHNA, CDR2 SNTAGT. The CDR3 covers 14 residues. V lost 6 bases and J 6 bases, leaving 15 bases between the germline ends. The CDR3, as DNA: TGTGCCAGCAGGGACAGTCTAAAAAGCAATGAGCAGTTCTTC. This gives the protein CASRDSLKSNEQFF.

This clone was detected once. The chain joins TRBV7-9 to TRBJ2-7, with 12 bases that match TRBD2. There are 15 residues in the CDR3. CDR1 and CDR2 from the germline V gene are SEHNR and FQNEAQ (reference sequence). The V gene end was trimmed by 4 bases and the J gene end by 2 bases; junction bases not matched to a gene: 3. The CDR3 sequence: CASSSGLAGTYEQYF. CDR3 in DNA: TGTGCCAGCAGCTCAGGACTAGCGGGAACCTACGAGCAGTACTTC.